This entry describes one TCR beta chain. Either two negative PCRs, clearance, or symptom resolution qualified Cohort 3 donors as recovered. V lost 7 bases and J lost 3; bases outside the gene matches: 2. This CDR3 contains 13 residues. Germline V gene lookup returns CDR1 SNHLY and CDR2 FYNNEI. Source study methods: Amplification with reference gene primers provided the estimates of nucleated cell counts. Using immunoSEQ multiplex PCR, the repertoire was profiled, and TCRdb retains in-frame clones only, with some absent. That table is the source of V, J and clone size, and D and trimming were worked out from the DNA. Of over 400,000 clones in the sample, approximately 90% were seen once. This entry comes from a study of blood T cell repertoires in COVID-19.

Sequences were obtained from PBMCs or T cells enriched from blood (not recorded which). This TCR was sampled from a woman aged 55-75 years who had recovered from COVID-19. V is TRBV2 and J is TRBJ2-1; 8 nucleotides align to TRBD2. In nucleotides, the CDR3 is TGTGCCAGCACCGCGGGGGGCTACAATGAGCAGTTCTTC. Translation gives CASTAGGYNEQFF.